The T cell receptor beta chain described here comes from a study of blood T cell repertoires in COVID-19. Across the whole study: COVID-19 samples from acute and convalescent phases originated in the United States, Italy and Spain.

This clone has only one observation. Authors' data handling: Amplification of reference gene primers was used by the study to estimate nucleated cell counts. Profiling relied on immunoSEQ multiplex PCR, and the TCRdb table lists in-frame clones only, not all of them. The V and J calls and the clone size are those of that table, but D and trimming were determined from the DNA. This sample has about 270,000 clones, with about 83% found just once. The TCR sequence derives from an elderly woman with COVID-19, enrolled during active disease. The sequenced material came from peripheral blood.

In DNA, the CDR3 is TGTGCCAGCAGCCGACAGGGGGTGACCGGAAACACCATATATTTT. This sequence encodes CASSRQGVTGNTIYF. The chain recombines TRBV6-5 with TRBJ1-3, with TRBD1 identical over 9 bases. The CDR3 runs 15 residues. Trimming removed 6 bases from V and 4 bases from J; junction bases left unmatched: 7. The germline V gene encodes CDR1 MNHEY and CDR2 SVGAGI.